The present TCR beta chain was sequenced within a study of cytomegalovirus exposure and HLA in healthy donors. The V segment lost 5 bases and the J segment 3 bases; nucleotides outside the gene matches: 7. The CDR3 contains 15 residues. Germline V lookup: CDR1 LGHNA, CDR2 YNFKEQ. In regard to this clone: Its specificity is not known.

Study-level findings and limits: In all likelihood, a cluster of highly shared sequence variants was a sequencing artifact. Later analysis identified 16,951 TCR beta sequences associated with HLA alleles, using a false discovery rate threshold of 0.05. Reportedly, diagnosis of cytomegalovirus status by the classifier showed high specificity and sensitivity.

Primers for the PCR totalled 60 Vbeta and 13 Jbeta. Generated by immunoSEQ multiplex PCR, the TCRdb table keeps only in-frame clones and is missing some. The repertoire holds fewer than 200,000 clones, around 80% seen once, with roughly 4.8% in the top ten. The clonotype originates from a woman in her fifties or sixties in good health and CMV-seropositive. This rearrangement joins TRBV4-2 to TRBJ2-3, with TRBD2 identical over 8 bases. The specimen was PBMCs. CDR3 nucleotide sequence: TGTGCCAGCAGCTCCCCGGGGGGGGAGACAGATACGCAGTATTTT. Its translation is CASSSPGGETDTQYF.